This TCR beta chain came from a study of OX40 agonist ivuxolimab in advanced cancers. The V and J ends lost 5 bases and 3 bases, in that order; junction bases with no gene match: 5. Germline loops: CDR1 LNHDA, CDR2 SQIVND (reference sequence). The CDR3 is made up of 14 amino acids. Assay used: immunoSEQ multiplex PCR; TCRdb lists only in-frame clones, some missing. The sample holds approximately 63,000 clones, roughly nine tenths seen once. Autoimmune disease history or systemic immunosuppression led to patient exclusion. Peripheral blood came from all dose cohorts at three timepoints. This TCR derives from an adult with an advanced solid tumor such as melanoma, head and neck, liver or kidney cancer. This material consisted of CD4+ or CD8+ T cells sorted from blood, taken in a trial of the OX40 agonist ivuxolimab. The V call is TRBV19, the J call TRBJ2-7, with 9 bases aligning to TRBD1. The CDR3 DNA reads as TGTGCCAGTAGTCTGGGACAGGGAAGCTACGAGCAGTACTTC. This sequence encodes CASSLGQGSYEQYF.